The rows below give T cell receptor beta chains drawn from one sample of a study of blood T cell repertoires in COVID-19. TCRdb's copy holds only in-frame clones and misses some; the assay was immunoSEQ multiplex PCR. This repertoire shows about 50,000 clones, about 83% found once; its top ten account for over 15%. The sequenced sample consisted of peripheral blood. All receptors come from a man aged 35 to 55 with acute or convalescent COVID-19. Each CDR3 is given with its conserved first and last residue. A D gene is named only where the DNA matches it firmly. Size is stated for part of the rows, as once, few or many counts, or as a class when the clone is expanded.

d_gene: TRBD1; abundance: few; j_gene: TRBJ1-1; v_gene: TRBV6-5; CDR3nt: TGTGCCAGCAGCTCGGACAGGAGGGCGTCTTTCTTT; CDR3aa: CASSSDRRASFF
d_gene: NA; abundance: NA; j_gene: TRBJ1-2; v_gene: TRBV5-5; CDR3nt: TGTGCCAGCAGCTTGGTGGGGACACCTAACTATGGCTACACCTTC; CDR3aa: CASSLVGTPNYGYTF
d_gene: NA; abundance: NA; j_gene: TRBJ1-2; v_gene: TRBV2; CDR3nt: TGTGCCAGCCTTCTGTTGGACAGCAACTATGGCTACACCTTC; CDR3aa: CASLLLDSNYGYTF
d_gene: TRBD1; abundance: few; j_gene: TRBJ1-1; v_gene: TRBV11-2; CDR3nt: TGTGCCAGCAGCCTGCAGGGGGCTGTAACTGAAGCTTTCTTT; CDR3aa: CASSLQGAVTEAFF
d_gene: TRBD1; abundance: NA; j_gene: TRBJ1-1; v_gene: TRBV12-5; CDR3nt: TGTGCTAGTGGTCACTCAACAGGGGGAACTGAAGCTTTCTTT; CDR3aa: CASGHSTGGTEAFF
d_gene: TRBD1; abundance: NA; j_gene: TRBJ1-2; v_gene: TRBV10-1; CDR3nt: TGCGCCAGCAGTTCTGGGACAGCGAATGGCTACACCTTC; CDR3aa: CASSSGTANGYTF
d_gene: TRBD1; abundance: NA; j_gene: TRBJ2-5; v_gene: TRBV13; CDR3nt: TGTGCCAGCAGCAGACTGGGACAGGGGAGCGGAGAGACCCAGTACTTC; CDR3aa: CASSRLGQGSGETQYF
d_gene: TRBD2; abundance: NA; j_gene: TRBJ2-1; v_gene: TRBV11-3; CDR3nt: TGTGCCAGCAGCCCCACGGGACTAGCTCTTTACAATGAGCAGTTCTTC; CDR3aa: CASSPTGLALYNEQFF
d_gene: TRBD1; abundance: NA; j_gene: TRBJ1-1; v_gene: TRBV19; CDR3nt: TGTGCCAGTAGGAATACAGGGGCGTCTGGTTTCACTGAAGCTTTCTTT; CDR3aa: CASRNTGASGFTEAFF
d_gene: TRBD1; abundance: NA; j_gene: TRBJ1-1; v_gene: TRBV10-3; CDR3nt: TGTGCCATCAGTGATAGGGGGCGGAACACTGAAGCTTTCTTT; CDR3aa: CAISDRGRNTEAFF
d_gene: NA; abundance: NA; j_gene: TRBJ2-5; v_gene: TRBV10-3; CDR3nt: TGTGCCATCAGTGAGGTGGTGGCCCCATCAGAGACCCAGTACTTC; CDR3aa: CAISEVVAPSETQYF
d_gene: TRBD2; abundance: NA; j_gene: TRBJ2-2; v_gene: TRBV27; CDR3nt: TGTGCCAGCAGTTTATCCGGACTAGCGAGGGAGCTGTTTTTT; CDR3aa: CASSLSGLARELFF
d_gene: NA; abundance: NA; j_gene: TRBJ2-3; v_gene: TRBV5-6; CDR3nt: TGTGCCAGCAGCTTGGAAGAGGGCAGAGTCAGCACAGATACGCAGTATTTT; CDR3aa: CASSLEEGRVSTDTQYF
d_gene: TRBD2; abundance: NA; j_gene: TRBJ2-1; v_gene: TRBV9; CDR3nt: TGTGCCAGCAGCGCCAATAGCGGGAGCTTCAATGAGCAGTTCTTC; CDR3aa: CASSANSGSFNEQFF
d_gene: TRBD1; abundance: NA; j_gene: TRBJ1-3; v_gene: TRBV5-1; CDR3nt: TGCGCCAGCAGCCCCCGGACAGGGGGGCTTGGAAACACCATATATTTT; CDR3aa: CASSPRTGGLGNTIYF
d_gene: NA; abundance: NA; j_gene: TRBJ2-3; v_gene: TRBV6-4; CDR3nt: TGTGCCAGCGGGGGGGGCTCTAGCACAGATACGCAGTATTTT; CDR3aa: CASGGGSSTDTQYF
d_gene: TRBD1; abundance: once; j_gene: TRBJ1-2; v_gene: TRBV12-3/TRBV12-4; CDR3nt: TGTGCCAGCAGTAATAAACAGGGGGATTACACCTTC; CDR3aa: CASSNKQGDYTF
d_gene: NA; abundance: NA; j_gene: TRBJ1-1; v_gene: TRBV19; CDR3nt: TGTGCCAGCCTCCTCGCGGCGGGCACTGAAGCTTTCTTT; CDR3aa: CASLLAAGTEAFF
d_gene: NA; abundance: NA; j_gene: TRBJ2-3; v_gene: TRBV3-1/TRBV3-2; CDR3nt: TGTGCCAGCAGCCAAGTCCCTTATACGCAGTATTTT; CDR3aa: CASSQVPYTQYF
d_gene: NA; abundance: NA; j_gene: TRBJ2-2; v_gene: TRBV5-1; CDR3nt: TGCGCCAGCAGTTTGACAGGAAACACCGGGGAGCTGTTTTTT; CDR3aa: CASSLTGNTGELFF
d_gene: TRBD1; abundance: NA; j_gene: TRBJ1-1; v_gene: TRBV27; CDR3nt: TGTGCCAGCAGTCTAGGGGGCGCAACCGCTGAAGCTTTCTTT; CDR3aa: CASSLGGATAEAFF
d_gene: TRBD2; abundance: once; j_gene: TRBJ2-3; v_gene: TRBV3-1/TRBV3-2; CDR3nt: TGTGCCAGCAGCCTCGAGGGGGTAGCGGGGCGGCGCGGCACAGATACGCAGTATTTT; CDR3aa: CASSLEGVAGRRGTDTQYF
d_gene: TRBD2; abundance: NA; j_gene: TRBJ2-1; v_gene: TRBV29-1; CDR3nt: TGCAGCGTTGAATTCTCTAGCGGGAGCTATGAGCAGTTCTTC; CDR3aa: CSVEFSSGSYEQFF
d_gene: TRBD1; abundance: medium-sized; j_gene: TRBJ1-6; v_gene: TRBV27; CDR3nt: TGTGCCAGCAGTCCAGGGACAGGGAGCTCCTATAATTCACCCCTCCACTTT; CDR3aa: CASSPGTGSSYNSPLHF
d_gene: NA; abundance: NA; j_gene: TRBJ2-2; v_gene: TRBV6-5; CDR3nt: TGTGCCAGCAGGCCCCGGGGGGCGGACGGGGAGCTGTTTTTT; CDR3aa: CASRPRGADGELFF
d_gene: NA; abundance: NA; j_gene: TRBJ2-1; v_gene: TRBV2; CDR3nt: TGTGCCAGCAGTGAAGGTCCGCCGGGGTTCTTC; CDR3aa: CASSEGPPGFF
d_gene: TRBD1; abundance: NA; j_gene: TRBJ2-7; v_gene: TRBV5-4; CDR3nt: TGTGCCAGCAGCCCGACAGGGGTCTCCTACGAGCAGTACTTC; CDR3aa: CASSPTGVSYEQYF
d_gene: TRBD2; abundance: NA; j_gene: TRBJ2-2; v_gene: TRBV15; CDR3nt: TGTGCCACCAGCAGAGTTATGACTAGCCGGTACACCGGGGAGCTGTTTTTT; CDR3aa: CATSRVMTSRYTGELFF
d_gene: TRBD2; abundance: NA; j_gene: TRBJ2-1; v_gene: TRBV5-6; CDR3nt: TGTGCCAGCTTTCATTACGCCCGCCCTAGCGGGGGGATCAATGAGCAGTTCTTC; CDR3aa: CASFHYARPSGGINEQFF
d_gene: NA; abundance: medium-sized; j_gene: TRBJ1-5; v_gene: TRBV28; CDR3nt: TGTGCCAGCAGTTTAATACAGGGTAGCAATCAGCCCCAGCATTTT; CDR3aa: CASSLIQGSNQPQHF
d_gene: NA; abundance: NA; j_gene: TRBJ1-5; v_gene: TRBV7-2; CDR3nt: TGTGCCAGCAGCTCCTACAATCAGCCCCAGCATTTT; CDR3aa: CASSSYNQPQHF
d_gene: TRBD2; abundance: NA; j_gene: TRBJ2-1; v_gene: TRBV24-1; CDR3nt: TGTGCCACCAGTGATCCGGGGGGTCATGAGCAGTTCTTC; CDR3aa: CATSDPGGHEQFF
d_gene: NA; abundance: NA; j_gene: TRBJ1-2; v_gene: TRBV6-5; CDR3nt: TGTGCCAGCAGGTACGGACAACGAGCTAACTATGGCTACACCTTC; CDR3aa: CASRYGQRANYGYTF
d_gene: TRBD2; abundance: NA; j_gene: TRBJ2-1; v_gene: TRBV9; CDR3nt: TGTGCCAGCAGCGTAGTAGCGGGAGGGTACAATGAGCAGTTCTTC; CDR3aa: CASSVVAGGYNEQFF
d_gene: NA; abundance: NA; j_gene: TRBJ2-2; v_gene: TRBV5-1; CDR3nt: TGCGCCAGCAGCTTGTCTCCAGGGAACACCGGGGAGCTGTTTTTT; CDR3aa: CASSLSPGNTGELFF
d_gene: NA; abundance: NA; j_gene: TRBJ1-5; v_gene: TRBV3-1/TRBV3-2; CDR3nt: TGTGCCAGCAGCCAAGGGAGCATCGCGTCAGATCAGCCCCAGCATTTT; CDR3aa: CASSQGSIASDQPQHF
d_gene: NA; abundance: NA; j_gene: TRBJ2-2; v_gene: TRBV19; CDR3nt: TGTGCCAGTGGTAGGGCCCCCTCGAACACCGGGGAGCTGTTTTTT; CDR3aa: CASGRAPSNTGELFF
d_gene: NA; abundance: NA; j_gene: TRBJ1-5; v_gene: TRBV14; CDR3nt: TGTGCCAGCAGCCAATCAGGAAAGGGGCAGCCCCAGCATTTT; CDR3aa: CASSQSGKGQPQHF
d_gene: NA; abundance: NA; j_gene: TRBJ2-3; v_gene: TRBV9; CDR3nt: TGTGCCAGCAGCCCCTTTAGACAGCAAGGAGATACGCAGTATTTT; CDR3aa: CASSPFRQQGDTQYF
d_gene: NA; abundance: NA; j_gene: TRBJ1-5; v_gene: TRBV19; CDR3nt: TGTGCCAGTAGCTCGGGGTCGCATCAGCCCCAGCATTTT; CDR3aa: CASSSGSHQPQHF
d_gene: TRBD1; abundance: NA; j_gene: TRBJ1-4; v_gene: TRBV11-2; CDR3nt: TGTGCCAGCAGCCTGACACAGGGGACAGGGCAAAAACTGTTTTTT; CDR3aa: CASSLTQGTGQKLFF
d_gene: TRBD2; abundance: NA; j_gene: TRBJ2-2; v_gene: TRBV24-1; CDR3nt: TGTGCCACCAGTGATTTTTTGGGACAGGGACTAGCGGGAGGGCCGTCTTTTGGTACCGGGGAGCTGTTTTTT; CDR3aa: CATSDFLGQGLAGGPSFGTGELFF
d_gene: NA; abundance: NA; j_gene: TRBJ1-3; v_gene: TRBV6-5; CDR3nt: TGTGCCAGCCAGAGGGAGAACTCTGGAAACACCATATATTTT; CDR3aa: CASQRENSGNTIYF